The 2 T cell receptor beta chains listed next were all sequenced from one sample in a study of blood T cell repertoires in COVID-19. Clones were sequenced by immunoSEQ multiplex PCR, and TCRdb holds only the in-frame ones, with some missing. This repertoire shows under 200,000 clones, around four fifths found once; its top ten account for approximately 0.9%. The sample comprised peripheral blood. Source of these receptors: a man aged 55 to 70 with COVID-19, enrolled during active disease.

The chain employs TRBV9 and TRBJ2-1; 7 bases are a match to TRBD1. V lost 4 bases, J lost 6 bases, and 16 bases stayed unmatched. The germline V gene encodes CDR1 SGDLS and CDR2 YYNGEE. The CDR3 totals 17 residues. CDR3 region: CASSPGGRQGKANEQFF. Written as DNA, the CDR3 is TGTGCCAGCAGCCCTGGGGGAAGACAGGGAAAGGCCAATGAGCAGTTCTTC.

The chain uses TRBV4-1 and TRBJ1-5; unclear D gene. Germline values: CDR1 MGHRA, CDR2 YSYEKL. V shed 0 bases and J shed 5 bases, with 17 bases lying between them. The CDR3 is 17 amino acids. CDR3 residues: CASSQDSGRVGYQPQHF. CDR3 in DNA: TGCGCCAGCAGCCAAGATAGCGGTCGGGTGGGGTATCAGCCCCAGCATTTT.